This TCR beta chain derives from a study of CD8+CD57+ T cells in acquired aplastic anemia. Those patients picked for sequencing had displayed CD8+CD57+ cell expansion on flow cytometry. Blood was sampled before the patients had received any therapy. About this clonotype: With a much larger clone just one base away, this may be a read error.

Genomic DNA, the template, was used for profiling of the TCR beta VDJ and CDR3. TCRdb re-called the reads through MiXCR, storing one row per CDR3 protein. Here the sample spans approximately 470,000 distinct CDR3 sequences, around 33% being singletons. Sequenced input: sorted CD4+, CD8+, or CD8+CD57+ T cells (not recorded which) from PBMCs. The TCR originated in a human donor with aplastic anemia.

The CDR3 is CSGTGLAGGFHNEQFF. Here the CDR3 DNA reads TGCAGCGGGACCGGACTAGCGGGAGGGTTCCACAATGAGCAGTTCTTC. The rearrangement joins TRBV29-1 to TRBJ2-1, with 15 nucleotides matching TRBD2. The CDR3 sequence is 16 residues long. Losses at the gene ends were 7 bases for V and 5 bases for J; bases not matched to a gene: 9. Germline assignment: CDR1 SQVTM and CDR2 ANQGSEA.